This TCR beta chain was retrieved from a study of CD8+ T cells in alopecia areata. Study at large: Dosing with tofacitinib proceeded for 6 to 18 months, followed by 6 months off drug.

Treatment specified: oral pan-JAK inhibitor, 5-10 mg twice daily. From germline, CDR1 is MGHDK and CDR2 SYGVNS. Trimming stripped 11 bases from V and 5 bases from J, with 9 bases between. CDR3 length equals 10 residues. Extraction of RNA preceded its reverse transcription into cDNA, which served as the sequencing template. Measured with immunoSEQ multiplex PCR; TCRdb has only the in-frame clones, and not every one. The repertoire holds 150,000 or so clones, with nearly 55% as singletons. Here the sequenced sample was CD8+ T cells sorted from blood, taken at week 4, from a patient treated with tofacitinib. This TCR derives from a human donor with alopecia areata. The chain carries TRBV25-1 and TRBJ2-5, with TRBD2 as a possible D gene (6 bases). CDR3 sequence (DNA): TGTGCCGCTGGGGGGGAGACCCAGTACTTC. It specifies CAAGGETQYF. The complete variable domain, with remaining parts taken from reference TRBV25-1 and TRBJ2-5, reads EADIYQTPRYLVIGTGKKITLECSQTMGHDKMYWYQQDPGMELHLIHYSYGVNSTEKGDLSSESTVSRIRTEHFPLTLESARPSHTSQYLCAAGGETQYFGPGTRLLVL.